The rows below give T cell receptor beta chains drawn from one sample of a study of regulatory T cells in long-lasting Graves disease. TCRdb itself ran the multiplex PCR reads through MiXCR, one entry per CDR3 protein. The table has 700,000 or so distinct CDR3 sequences, around 32% seen once; the top ten hold about two fifths. The specimen comprised peripheral blood mononuclear cells (PBMCs), sampled when the disease was refractory, from a patient treated with antithyroid drugs. These TCRs come from a female donor with Graves disease. Each CDR3 is given with its conserved first and last residue. Each record gives: J gene, clone size, V gene, D gene, CDR3 protein, CDR3 DNA. A D gene is named only where the DNA matches it firmly. The size entry is marked missing in some rows and otherwise reads once, few, many or a size class.

j_gene: TRBJ2-7
abundance: -
v_gene: TRBV15
d_gene: -
CDR3aa: CATSPLSEGYEQYF
CDR3nt: TGTGCCACCAGCCCGCTCAGTGAGGGCTACGAGCAGTACTTC

j_gene: TRBJ2-7
abundance: -
v_gene: TRBV19
d_gene: -
CDR3aa: CASSIGSGSSGYEQYF
CDR3nt: TGTGCCAGTAGTATTGGCTCGGGGAGTAGTGGCTACGAGCAGTACTTC

j_gene: TRBJ1-6
abundance: -
v_gene: TRBV6-1
d_gene: -
CDR3aa: CASSESVGALANSPLHF
CDR3nt: TGTGCCAGCAGTGAAAGCGTAGGGGCGCTGGCCAATTCACCCCTCCACTTT

j_gene: TRBJ2-7
abundance: -
v_gene: TRBV6-5
d_gene: -
CDR3aa: CASSYRSSSYEQYF
CDR3nt: TGTGCCAGCAGTTATAGGTCGAGCTCCTACGAGCAGTACTTC

j_gene: TRBJ2-5
abundance: many
v_gene: TRBV11-2
d_gene: -
CDR3aa: CASSSLVSGAETQYF
CDR3nt: TGTGCCAGCAGCAGTTTGGTTTCGGGCGCAGAGACCCAGTACTTC

j_gene: TRBJ1-2
abundance: -
v_gene: TRBV29-1
d_gene: -
CDR3aa: CSVEADTDNNYGYTF
CDR3nt: TGCAGCGTTGAAGCTGATACAGATAATAACTATGGCTACACCTTC

j_gene: TRBJ1-5
abundance: once
v_gene: TRBV12-3/TRBV12-4
d_gene: TRBD1
CDR3aa: CASSLVQGVFGNQPQHF
CDR3nt: TGTGCCAGCAGTTTAGTACAGGGGGTGTTCGGCAATCAGCCCCAGCATTTT

j_gene: TRBJ2-5
abundance: -
v_gene: TRBV11-2
d_gene: -
CDR3aa: CASRPVGEETQYF
CDR3nt: TGTGCCAGCAGGCCGGTTGGGGAAGAGACCCAGTACTTC

j_gene: TRBJ1-1
abundance: many
v_gene: TRBV19
d_gene: -
CDR3aa: CASSYQGATEAFF
CDR3nt: TGTGCCAGCAGTTACCAGGGCGCTACTGAAGCTTTCTTT

j_gene: TRBJ1-1
abundance: -
v_gene: TRBV18
d_gene: TRBD1
CDR3aa: CASSETQGTEAFF
CDR3nt: TGTGCCAGCTCGGAAACACAGGGGACTGAAGCTTTCTTT

j_gene: TRBJ1-6
abundance: few
v_gene: TRBV27
d_gene: TRBD1
CDR3aa: CASSSRQGYSPLHF
CDR3nt: TGTGCCAGCAGTTCTCGACAGGGGTATTCACCCCTCCACTTT